This T cell receptor beta chain came from a study of CD4 T cells in relation to SARS-CoV-2 and coronaviruses. General observations from the study: Approximately 65% of donors had memory CD4+ clonotypes crossrecognizing SARS-CoV-2 and common cold coronavirus spike.

The V and J ends lost 0 bases and 4 bases respectively, with 14 bases between them. From germline, CDR1 is PRHDT and CDR2 FYEKMQ (reference sequence). This CDR3 has 16 amino acids. Profiling relied on immunoSEQ multiplex PCR, and the TCRdb table lists in-frame clones only, not all of them. The table has 41,000 or so clones, about 80% seen once. Points on this clone: Its specificity is unknown.

The rearrangement links TRBV13 to TRBJ2-3; D possibly corresponds to TRBD2 (6 bases). What was sequenced was naive CD4+ T cells from PBMCs, cultured in vitro. Noted subset: naive CD4+ T cells isolated by negative enrichment. The TCR originated in an adult with COVID-19. In DNA form, the CDR3 reads TGTGCCAGCAGCTTAGGATCGGGAGTTAACGCAGATACGCAGTATTTT. It specifies CASSLGSGVNADTQYF.